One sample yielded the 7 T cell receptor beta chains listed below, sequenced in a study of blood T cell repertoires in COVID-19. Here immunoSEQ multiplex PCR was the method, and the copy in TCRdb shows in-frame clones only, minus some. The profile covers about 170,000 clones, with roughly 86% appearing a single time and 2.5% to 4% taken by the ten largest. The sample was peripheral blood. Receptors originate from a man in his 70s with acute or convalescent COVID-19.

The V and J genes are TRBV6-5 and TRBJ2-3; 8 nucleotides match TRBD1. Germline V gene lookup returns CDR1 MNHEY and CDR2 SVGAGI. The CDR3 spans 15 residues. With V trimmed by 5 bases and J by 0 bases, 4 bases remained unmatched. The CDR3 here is CASSPWDRSTDTQYF. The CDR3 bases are TGTGCCAGCAGTCCCTGGGACAGGAGCACAGATACGCAGTATTTT.

The CDR3 sequence is CASSQRGTGQGSPLHF. DNA for the CDR3: TGTGCCAGCAGCCAAAGGGGGACAGGACAAGGTTCACCCCTCCACTTT. V gene TRBV7-9 combines with J gene TRBJ1-6; TRBD1 matches at 8 bases. Trimming took 5 bases from V and 9 from J; bases not matched to a gene: 12. The CDR3 runs to 16 residues. Germline CDR1 reads SEHNR; CDR2 reads FQNEAQ (reference sequence).

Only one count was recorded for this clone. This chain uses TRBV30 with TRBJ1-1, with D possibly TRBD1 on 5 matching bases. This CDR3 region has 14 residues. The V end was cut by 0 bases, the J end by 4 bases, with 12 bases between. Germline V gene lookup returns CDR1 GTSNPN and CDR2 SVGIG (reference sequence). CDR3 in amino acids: CAWSVGREGTEAFF. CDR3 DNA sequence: TGTGCCTGGAGTGTAGGCAGGGAGGGCACTGAAGCTTTCTTT. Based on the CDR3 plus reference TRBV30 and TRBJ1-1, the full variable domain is SQTIHQWPATLVQPVGSPLSLECTVEGTSNPNLYWYRQAAGRGLQLLFYSVGIGQISSEVPQNLSASRPQDRQFILSSKKLLLSDSGFYLCAWSVGREGTEAFFGQGTRLTVV.

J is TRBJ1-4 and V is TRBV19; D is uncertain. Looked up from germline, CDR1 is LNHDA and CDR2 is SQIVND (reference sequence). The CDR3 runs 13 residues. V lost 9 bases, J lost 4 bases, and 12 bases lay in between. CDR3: CASRALINEKLFF. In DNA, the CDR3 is TGTGCCAGCAGAGCGCTGATTAATGAAAAACTGTTTTTT.

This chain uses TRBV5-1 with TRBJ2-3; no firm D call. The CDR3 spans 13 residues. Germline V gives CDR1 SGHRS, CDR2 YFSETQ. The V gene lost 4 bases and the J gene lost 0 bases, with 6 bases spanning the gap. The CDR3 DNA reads TGCGCCAGCAGCCCCCCTAGCACAGATACGCAGTATTTT. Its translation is CASSPPSTDTQYF.

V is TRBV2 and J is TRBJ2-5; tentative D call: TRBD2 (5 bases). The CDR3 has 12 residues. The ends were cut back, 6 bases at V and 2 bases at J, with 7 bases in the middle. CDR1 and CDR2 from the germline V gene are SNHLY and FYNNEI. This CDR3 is CASRERQETQYF. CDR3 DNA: TGTGCCAGCAGGGAGCGGCAAGAGACCCAGTACTTC.

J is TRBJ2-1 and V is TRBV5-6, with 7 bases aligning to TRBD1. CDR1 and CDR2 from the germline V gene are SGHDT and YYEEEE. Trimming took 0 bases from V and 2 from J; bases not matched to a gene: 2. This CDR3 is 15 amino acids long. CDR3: CASSLVRGPYNEQFF. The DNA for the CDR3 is TGTGCCAGCAGCTTGGTTAGGGGGCCCTACAATGAGCAGTTCTTC. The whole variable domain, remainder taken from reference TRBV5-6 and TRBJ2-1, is DAGVTQSPTHLIKTRGQQVTLRCSPKSGHDTVSWYQQALGQGPQFIFQYYEEEERQRGNFPDRFSGHQFPNYSSELNVNALLLGDSALYLCASSLVRGPYNEQFFGPGTRLTVL.